The present entry profiles one TCR beta chain with its context. Blood specimens came from baseline, cycle 4 day 1, and cycle 7 day 1. CDR1 is SGHRS, CDR2 YFSETQ, per germline. The CDR3 contains 17 residues. With 1 base clipped from V and 0 bases from J, the junction kept 7 bases outside the gene matches. The data were taken from a study of OX40 agonist ivuxolimab in advanced cancers. In the study overall: Ivuxolimab is a fully human IgG2 antibody that activates OX40 (CD134). The dose-escalation cohort was approximately 80% male, with a mean age of 60 years, ranging about 23 to 79.

Sequenced by immunoSEQ multiplex PCR; TCRdb stores in-frame clones only, minus some. This table has 90,000 to 100,000 clones, approximately 91% appearing once. The sequences come from CD4+ or CD8+ T cells sorted from blood, collected in a trial of the OX40 agonist ivuxolimab. The J gene is TRBJ2-3, the V gene TRBV5-1; 8 bases are a match to TRBD2. The receptor comes from an adult with an advanced solid tumor such as melanoma, head and neck, liver or kidney cancer. CDR3 coding DNA: TGCGCCAGCAGCTTGTCGATGCGGGGGGCTAGCACAGATACGCAGTATTTT. Its translation is CASSLSMRGASTDTQYF.